These 14 T cell receptor beta chains originate from one sample sequenced in a study of chemoradiotherapy in HPV16-positive cancers (dated 2022 in TCRdb). Libraries were built with the immunoSEQ multiplex PCR assay. TCRdb mirrors the immuneACCESS table, restricted to in-frame sequences. Some clones are absent from its copies; in checked studies, under half trace to an unresolved V gene, and the reason for the others is unknown. This sample lists more than 15,000 clones; about four fifths were detected once. The top ten clonotypes cover 9.5% to 13% of the sample. The sample here was taken from a patient who underwent chemoradiotherapy. These receptors all come from a human donor with HPV-associated anogenital cancer.

This clone was observed a handful of times. V gene TRBV11-2 combines with J gene TRBJ1-1; the D is unclear. The CDR3 is made up of 14 amino acids. Trimming took off 2 bases at V and 5 bases at J, with 12 bases between the two ends. Germline CDR1 reads SGHAT; CDR2 reads FQNNGV. The CDR3 DNA follows: TGTGCCAGCAGCTTAACCCGGACGGTAACTGAAGCTTTCTTT. Translated: CASSLTRTVTEAFF.

This clone was counted a few times. The J gene is TRBJ2-7, the V gene TRBV27, with 10 bases lining up with TRBD1. CDR3 length: 15 residues. The germline CDR1 and CDR2 sequences are MNHEY and SMNVEV (reference sequence). V shed 3 bases and J 4 bases; nucleotides not matched to a gene: 6. The CDR3 nucleotides read TGTGCCAGCAGTTTCCGAGCGGGACAGGGGTACGAGCAGTACTTC. As protein: CASSFRAGQGYEQYF.

The chain recombines TRBV5-1 with TRBJ1-6; a possible D gene is TRBD1 (6 bases). Germline values: CDR1 SGHRS, CDR2 YFSETQ. Trimming stripped 4 bases from V and 3 bases from J, with 11 bases between. This CDR3 has 15 amino acids. The CDR3 nucleotides read TGCGCCAGCAGCCCTGACAGGCTCTATAATTCACCCCTCCACTTT. The encoded protein is CASSPDRLYNSPLHF.

This chain connects TRBV6-1 to TRBJ1-1; no firm D call. V dropped 7 bases and J dropped 3 bases, with 12 bases sitting between them. CDR1 and CDR2 (germline): MNHNS, SASEGT. The CDR3 sequence is 13 residues long. The DNA for the CDR3 is TGTGCCAGCACCTATGTAGAGGACACTGAAGCTTTCTTT. Translating it yields CASTYVEDTEAFF.

The chain is built from TRBV28 and TRBJ2-1; D possibly corresponds to TRBD1 (6 bases). CDR3 size: 16 residues. V lost 5 bases and J lost 0, with 14 bases in between. In germline, CDR1 is MDHEN, CDR2 SYDVKM. The CDR3 reads CASSPATGSSYNEQFF. The CDR3, as DNA: TGTGCCAGCAGTCCCGCAACAGGGAGCTCCTACAATGAGCAGTTCTTC. The variable domain in full, completed from reference TRBV28 and TRBJ2-1, reads DVKVTQSSRYLVKRTGEKVFLECVQDMDHENMFWYRQDPGLGLRLIYFSYDVKMKEKGDIPEGYSVSREKKERFSLILESASTNQTSMYLCASSPATGSSYNEQFFGPGTRLTVL.

The chain uses TRBV7-9 and TRBJ2-5, with a possible D match to TRBD2 (7 bases). Germline V gene lookup returns CDR1 SEHNR and CDR2 FQNEAQ (reference sequence). This CDR3 comprises 14 residues. With 11 bases removed from V and 1 base from J, the gap between germline ends came to 17 bases. The CDR3 DNA is TGTGCCGGGGGGGGCAGGGGCGTCCAAGAGACCCAGTACTTC. Translation gives CAGGGRGVQETQYF.

The rearrangement uses TRBV2 and TRBJ1-2, with D possibly being TRBD1 (6 bases). Deletions cut 3 bases from V and 6 bases from J, with 14 bases between. This CDR3 spans 14 amino acids. Germline assignment: CDR1 SNHLY and CDR2 FYNNEI. The CDR3 nucleotides are TGTGCCAGCAGTGATCAGGGGCGCAGTGATGGCTACACCTTC. It specifies CASSDQGRSDGYTF.

The gene calls are TRBV5-8 and TRBJ1-2; tentatively, D is TRBD1 (5 bases). With 1 base removed from V and 8 bases from J, the gap between germline ends came to 12 bases. This CDR3 contains 13 residues. CDR1 is SGHTS, CDR2 YDEGEE, per germline. The CDR3 is CASSLNAGQGYTF. The CDR3 nucleotides are TGTGCCAGCAGCTTGAACGCGGGGCAAGGCTACACCTTC.

This clone was seen a handful of times. The chain has TRBV21-1 and TRBJ1-6. TRBV21-1 counts as a pseudogene. The CDR3 extends over 14 amino acids. CDR3 DNA sequence: TGTGCCAGCAGCAAAAGGGGTAAGCGGGTAGCCCTCCACTTT. This codes for CASSKRGKRVALHF.

The chain employs TRBV5-1 and TRBJ2-7; unclear D gene. Germline V lookup: CDR1 SGHRS, CDR2 YFSETQ. CDR3 length: 14 residues. V lost 4 bases and J lost 2, with 13 bases in between. The CDR3 DNA reads TGCGCCAGCAGCCCGACGACTGATACCTACGAGCAGTACTTC. Translation: CASSPTTDTYEQYF.

This chain connects TRBV9 to TRBJ1-1, with TRBD1 matching 7 bases. Germline assignment: CDR1 SGDLS and CDR2 YYNGEE. With 4 bases clipped from V and 4 bases from J, the junction kept 7 bases outside the gene matches. This CDR3 has 14 amino acids. CDR3 sequence (DNA): TGTGCCAGCAGCCCTTTAAGGACAGGCACTGAAGCTTTCTTT. Translated: CASSPLRTGTEAFF.

This chain uses TRBV7-9 with TRBJ2-1, with TRBD1 matching 9 bases. V trimming: 2 bases; J trimming: 8 bases; junction bases outside the gene matches: 7. CDR1 is SEHNR, CDR2 FQNEAQ, per germline (reference sequence). The length of the CDR3 is 15 residues. CDR3 region: CASSLRQGGGDEQFF. The DNA for the CDR3 is TGTGCCAGCAGCTTACGACAGGGGGGCGGGGATGAGCAGTTCTTC.

V usage is TRBV5-1 and J usage is TRBJ2-7, with 8 bases aligning to TRBD1. The CDR3 has 15 amino acids. V lost 1 base, J lost 4 bases, and 7 bases stayed unmatched. Germline loops: CDR1 SGHRS, CDR2 YFSETQ. DNA for the CDR3: TGCGCCAGCAGCTTGAGGCTTCAGGGGGCGTACGAGCAGTACTTC. The encoded protein is CASSLRLQGAYEQYF. Full variable domain (missing parts from reference TRBV5-1 and TRBJ2-7): KAGVTQTPRYLIKTRGQQVTLSCSPISGHRSVSWYQQTPGQGLQFLFEYFSETQRNKGNFPGRFSGRQFSNSRSEMNVSTLELGDSALYLCASSLRLQGAYEQYFGPGTRLTVT.

The chain uses TRBV7-9 and TRBJ2-7; no definite D call. The CDR3 consists of 13 residues. The V end lost 5 bases, the J end lost 0 bases, and 8 bases lay between the germline ends. Germline CDR1 reads SEHNR; CDR2 reads FQNEAQ (reference sequence). The CDR3 loop is CASSPWDSYEQYF. Written as DNA, the CDR3 is TGTGCCAGCAGCCCTTGGGACTCCTACGAGCAGTACTTC.